Presented here are 20 T cell receptor beta chains from one specimen sequenced in a study of molecular identifiers for immune sequencing clone quantification. TCRdb re-analysed the PCR reads in MiXCR, keeping a single row per CDR3 protein. The sample lists 85,000 to 100,000 distinct CDR3 sequences; 20% to 25% were seen once. The material sequenced was naive CD8+ T cells from blood, with Jurkat cell RNA spiked in. Noted subset: FACS-sorted CD8+CD4-CCR7+CD45RA+ naive T cells. All receptors derive from a human donor in good health. Some libraries in this study had Jurkat cell RNA spiked in.

This clonotype came up many times. J is TRBJ2-3 and V is TRBV18; D remains ambiguous. Trimming took 3 bases from V and 2 from J, leaving 9 bases between them. CDR1 KGHSH and CDR2 LQKENI come from the germline V gene. There are 14 residues in the CDR3. The CDR3 coding sequence is TGTGCCAGCTCACCGGAAGATTTCACAGATACGCAGTATTTT. Its protein is CASSPEDFTDTQYF.

For this clonotype: One end of the junction fails to match germline, which may point to a read error. The chain recombines TRBV4-1 with TRBJ2-7, with a possible D match to TRBD1 (6 bases). This CDR3 comprises 15 residues. From germline, CDR1 is MGHRA and CDR2 YSYEKL. CDR3 amino acids: CANSQDAAGVNEQYF. The CDR3 DNA is TGCGCCAACAGCCAAGATGCGGCAGGGGTCAACGAGCAGTACTTC.

This clonotype was found many times. The V call is TRBV11-2, the J call TRBJ2-1; D is ambiguous. CDR3 length equals 16 residues. The V end was cut by 5 bases, the J end by 8 bases, with 22 bases between. The germline V gene has CDR1 SGHAT and CDR2 FQNNGV. In DNA form, the CDR3 reads TGTGCCAGCAGCCCCCCGCTCGATGTCGTGGCCTATGAGCAGTTCTTC. Amino acids: CASSPPLDVVAYEQFF.

This clonotype has a count of ten or more. This chain joins TRBV4-1 and TRBJ2-7, with TRBD2 matching over 9 bases. From germline, CDR1 is MGHRA and CDR2 YSYEKL. Unmatched junction bases numbered 4, after V lost 2 bases and J lost 2 bases. The CDR3 has 15 amino acids. Here the CDR3 DNA reads TGCGCCAGCAGCCAACTTCCTAGCGGGGCCTACGAGCAGTACTTC. Its translation: CASSQLPSGAYEQYF.

Regarding this clonotype: An end of the junction does not agree with germline; a read error may underlie this. The chain combines TRBV5-3 with TRBJ1-1, with 7 bases that match TRBD1. TRBV5-3 is an ORF, with its function uncertain. The CDR3 is 18 amino acids. This CDR3 is CASSLRTGGRPGDTEAFF. The CDR3 nucleotides are TGTGCCAGCAGCTTGAGGACAGGAGGAAGGCCGGGGGACACTGAAGCTTTCTTT.

This clonotype has only a few counts. A much larger clone lies a single base off, so this may be a read error. This rearrangement joins TRBV5-5 to TRBJ2-7; 8 nucleotides line up with TRBD1. Unmatched junction bases numbered 4, after V lost 3 bases and J lost 2 bases. This CDR3 comprises 14 residues. Germline CDR1 reads SGHKS; CDR2 reads YYEKEE (reference sequence). The CDR3 spells CASSWDRRAYEQYF. The CDR3 DNA sequence: TGTGCCAGCAGCTGGGACAGGAGAGCCTACGAGCAGTACTTC.

This clonotype appeared many times. The V and J genes are TRBV5-4 and TRBJ1-1, with TRBD1 matching over 7 bases. V was pared by 3 bases and J by 0 bases, with 2 bases of the junction left unmatched. Germline-derived CDR1 and CDR2 are SGHNT and YYREEE (reference sequence). This CDR3 contains 14 residues. CDR3 residues: CASSWTGVNTEAFF. The CDR3 coding sequence is TGTGCCAGCAGCTGGACAGGAGTGAACACTGAAGCTTTCTTT.

This chain uses TRBV28 with TRBJ2-5; D possibly corresponds to TRBD1 (6 bases). The V end was cut by 7 bases, the J end by 5 bases, with 17 bases between. Germline CDR1 MDHEN, CDR2 SYDVKM. The CDR3 spans 14 residues. The CDR3 protein is CASTFRGLGETQYF. CDR3 in DNA: TGTGCCAGCACTTTCAGGGGCTTAGGGGAGACCCAGTACTTC. Combining the CDR3 with reference TRBV28 and TRBJ2-5 gives the whole variable domain DVKVTQSSRYLVKRTGEKVFLECVQDMDHENMFWYRQDPGLGLRLIYFSYDVKMKEKGDIPEGYSVSREKKERFSLILESASTNQTSMYLCASTFRGLGETQYFGPGTRLLVL.

The sample holds many counts of this clonotype. J is TRBJ2-7 and V is TRBV6-1; D may be TRBD1 or TRBD2 (7 bases each). V was cut by 2 bases and J by 0 bases, with 14 bases left in between. This CDR3 region has 16 residues. The V gene's germline CDR1 is MNHNS and CDR2 SASEGT. The CDR3 is CASSEWGGGASYEQYF. CDR3 sequence (DNA): TGTGCCAGCAGTGAATGGGGAGGGGGCGCCTCCTACGAGCAGTACTTC.

This clonotype was detected ten times or more. V gene TRBV28 combines with J gene TRBJ1-2; a weak D match, TRBD1 (5 bases). The V end was cut by 5 bases, the J end by 4 bases, with 17 bases between. CDR3 length equals 15 residues. The germline gives CDR1 MDHEN, CDR2 SYDVKM. CDR3 coding DNA: TGTGCCAGCAGTCCCCTGGGACTTATCAGCTATGGCTACACCTTC. Protein: CASSPLGLISYGYTF.

This clonotype was detected many times. V is TRBV5-5 and J is TRBJ2-5; 11 bases line up with TRBD2. V lost 1 base and J lost 2; bases outside the gene matches: 10. The CDR3 runs to 18 residues. The germline V gene has CDR1 SGHKS and CDR2 YYEKEE (reference sequence). The CDR3 here is CASSLTLAGGFAQETQYF. CDR3 DNA: TGTGCCAGCAGCTTGACGCTAGCGGGGGGCTTCGCACAAGAGACCCAGTACTTC.

This clonotype was observed at least ten times. The CDR3 DNA reads as TGCAGCGTGCCCGGGACAGGTTTTAGCACAGATACGCAGTATTTT. Protein product: CSVPGTGFSTDTQYF. The V and J genes are TRBV29-1 and TRBJ2-3; 8 nucleotides align to TRBD1. Germline V gene data show CDR1 as SQVTM and CDR2 as ANQGSEA. CDR3 length: 15 residues. The J segment lost 0 bases and the V segment lost 6 bases, leaving 8 bases of the junction unmatched.

There are many counts of this clonotype. The V call is TRBV10-3, the J call TRBJ2-1; the D is unclear. This CDR3 region has 15 residues. Germline CDR1 and CDR2: ENHRY and SYGVKD. Trimming stripped 8 bases from V and 2 bases from J, with 16 bases between. The CDR3 nucleotides are TGTGCCATCGCGGACGACGGGCGCACCTACAATGAGCAGTTCTTC. Encoded protein: CAIADDGRTYNEQFF.

This clonotype has at least ten counts. Written as DNA, the CDR3 is TGTGCCAGTAGTATATCTAGCGGGGGACGTCAAGAGACCCAGTACTTC. As protein: CASSISSGGRQETQYF. J is TRBJ2-5 and V is TRBV19; 10 bases line up with TRBD2. The ends lost 2 bases at V and 2 bases at J; junction bases unmatched: 5. Germline-derived CDR1 and CDR2 are LNHDA and SQIVND (reference sequence). The CDR3 runs 16 residues.

As to this clonotype: The CDR3 ends on some other residue instead of the conserved phenylalanine or tryptophan, so this is likely a read error. The chain recombines TRBV30 with TRBJ1-2; TRBD1 matches 11 bases. This CDR3 spans 14 amino acids. J lost 3 bases, V lost 4 bases, and 4 bases had no gene match. Germline loops: CDR1 GTSNPN, CDR2 SVGIG (reference sequence). CDR3 in amino acids: CAWIGTGGYYGYTS. CDR3 DNA: TGTGCCTGGATCGGGACAGGGGGTTACTATGGCTACACCTCC.

In regard to this clonotype: The junction shows a germline mismatch at one end, possibly a read error. The chain links TRBV9 to TRBJ2-2; 9 nucleotides agree with TRBD2. CDR1 is SGDLS, CDR2 YYNGEE, per germline. This CDR3 has 15 amino acids. In nucleotides, the CDR3 is TGTGCCCGCAGCGCGAGCGGGGGGATAACCGGGGAGCTGTTTTTT. It codes for CARSASGGITGELFF. Supplemented by reference TRBV9 and TRBJ2-2, the full variable domain reads DSGVTQTPKHLITATGQRVTLRCSPRSGDLSVYWYQQSLDQGLQFLIQYYNGEERAKGNILERFSAQQFPDLHSELNLSSLELGDSALYFCARSASGGITGELFFGEGSRLTVL.

There are many counts of this clonotype. The chain couples TRBV19 to TRBJ2-5; D possibly corresponds to TRBD1 (6 bases). The length of the CDR3 is 15 residues. Germline CDR1 is LNHDA and CDR2 is SQIVND (reference sequence). The V end was cut by 3 bases, the J end by 2 bases, with 13 bases between. Written as DNA, the CDR3 is TGTGCCAGTAGTATCATCCAGGGGAGACAAGAGACCCAGTACTTC. Protein product: CASSIIQGRQETQYF.

In its sample, this clonotype was seen many times. The gene calls are TRBV30 and TRBJ2-3; D is perhaps TRBD1 or TRBD2 (6 bases each). The CDR3 is 14 amino acids. Germline CDR1 is GTSNPN and CDR2 is SVGIG (reference sequence). V gave up 3 bases and J gave up 3 bases, with 13 bases separating them. The CDR3 DNA follows: TGTGCCTGGAGCCCGGGGGCCGGGACAGATACGCAGTATTTT. Translating gives CAWSPGAGTDTQYF. The complete variable domain, with remaining parts taken from reference TRBV30 and TRBJ2-3, reads SQTIHQWPATLVQPVGSPLSLECTVEGTSNPNLYWYRQAAGRGLQLLFYSVGIGQISSEVPQNLSASRPQDRQFILSSKKLLLSDSGFYLCAWSPGAGTDTQYFGPGTRLTVL.

This clonotype was detected many times. The rearrangement joins TRBV12-3 or TRBV12-4 to TRBJ2-3, with a tentative D call TRBD1 (6 bases). V was pared by 7 bases and J by 5 bases, with 22 bases between. The CDR3 is made up of 16 amino acids. The CDR3: CASNVARGEAVDTQYF. Here the CDR3 DNA reads TGTGCCAGCAACGTGGCCAGGGGCGAGGCGGTAGATACGCAGTATTTT.

This clonotype was observed a single time. A read error may explain this, as a much larger clone is one base away. This chain links TRBV24-1 with TRBJ2-7; tentative D call: TRBD2 (5 bases). CDR1 KGHDR and CDR2 SFDVKD come from the germline V gene. V gave up 7 bases and J gave up 2 bases, with 14 bases separating them. CDR3 size: 14 residues. CDR3 coding DNA: TGTGCCACCAGCCCGGGAAGCGACGCCTACGAGCAGTACTTC. Its protein product is CATSPGSDAYEQYF.